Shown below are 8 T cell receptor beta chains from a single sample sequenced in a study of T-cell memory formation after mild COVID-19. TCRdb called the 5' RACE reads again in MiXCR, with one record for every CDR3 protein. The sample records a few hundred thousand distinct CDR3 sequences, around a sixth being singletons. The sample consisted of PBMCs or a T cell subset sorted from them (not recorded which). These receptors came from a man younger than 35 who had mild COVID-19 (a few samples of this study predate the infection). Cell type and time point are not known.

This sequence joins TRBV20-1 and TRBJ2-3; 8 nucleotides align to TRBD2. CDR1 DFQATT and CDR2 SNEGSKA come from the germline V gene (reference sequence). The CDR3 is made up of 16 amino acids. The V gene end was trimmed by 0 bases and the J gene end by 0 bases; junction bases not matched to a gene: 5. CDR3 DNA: TGCAGTGCTAGAGATGTCGGGGGGGCTAGCACAGATACGCAGTATTTT. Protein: CSARDVGGASTDTQYF.

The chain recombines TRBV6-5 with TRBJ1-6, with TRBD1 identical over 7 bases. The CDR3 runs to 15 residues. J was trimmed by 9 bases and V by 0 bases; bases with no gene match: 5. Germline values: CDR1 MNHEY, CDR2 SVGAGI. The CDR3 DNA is TGTGCCAGCAGTTACTCGACAGGGTCGGGTTCACCCCTCCACTTT. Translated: CASSYSTGSGSPLHF.

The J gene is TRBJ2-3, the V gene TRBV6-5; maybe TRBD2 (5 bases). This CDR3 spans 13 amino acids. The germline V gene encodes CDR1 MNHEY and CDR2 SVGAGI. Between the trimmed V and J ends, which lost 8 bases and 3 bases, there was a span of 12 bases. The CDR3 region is CASAQRLTDTQYF. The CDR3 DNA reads TGTGCCAGCGCTCAGCGGTTGACAGATACGCAGTATTTT.

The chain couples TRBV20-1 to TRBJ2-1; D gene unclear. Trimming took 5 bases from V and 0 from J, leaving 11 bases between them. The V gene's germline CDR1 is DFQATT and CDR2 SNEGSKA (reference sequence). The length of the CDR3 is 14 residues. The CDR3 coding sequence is TGCAGTGCTTCTCTGGTTCTCTCCTACAATGAGCAGTTCTTC. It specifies CSASLVLSYNEQFF.

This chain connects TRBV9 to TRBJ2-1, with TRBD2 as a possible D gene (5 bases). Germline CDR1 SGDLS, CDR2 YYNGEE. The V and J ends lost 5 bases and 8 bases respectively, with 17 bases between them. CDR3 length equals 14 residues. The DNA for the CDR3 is TGTGCCAGCAGACACCGGGGTCTTGACGATGAGCAGTTCTTC. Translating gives CASRHRGLDDEQFF.

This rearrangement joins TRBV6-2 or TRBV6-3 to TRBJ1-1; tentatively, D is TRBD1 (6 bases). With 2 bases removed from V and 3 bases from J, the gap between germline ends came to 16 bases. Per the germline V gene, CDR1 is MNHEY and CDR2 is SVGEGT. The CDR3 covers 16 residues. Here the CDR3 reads CASSYIGQWSDTEAFF. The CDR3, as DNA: TGTGCCAGCAGTTACATCGGACAGTGGTCGGACACTGAAGCTTTCTTT.

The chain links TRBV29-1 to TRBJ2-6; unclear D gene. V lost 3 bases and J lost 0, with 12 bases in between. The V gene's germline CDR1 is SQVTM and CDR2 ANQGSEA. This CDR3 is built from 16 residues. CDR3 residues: CSVEVAARSGANVLTF. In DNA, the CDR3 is TGCAGCGTTGAGGTTGCAGCCCGCTCTGGGGCCAACGTCCTGACTTTC.

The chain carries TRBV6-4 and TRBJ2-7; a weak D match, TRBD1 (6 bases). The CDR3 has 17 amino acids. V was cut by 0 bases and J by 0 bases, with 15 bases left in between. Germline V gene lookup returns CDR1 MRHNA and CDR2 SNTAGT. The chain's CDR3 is CASSDSSLRGSSYEQYF. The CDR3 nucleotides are TGTGCCAGCAGTGACTCGAGTCTCAGGGGAAGCTCCTACGAGCAGTACTTC.